This is a list of T cell receptor beta chains from one sample in a study of T-cell reconstitution after alpha-beta-depleted transplantation in children. Each CDR3 protein gets one entry after TCRdb re-called the PCR reads with MiXCR. The table has more than 300,000 distinct CDR3 sequences, 16% seen once. The sample was PBMCs, mostly from graft donor cells, taken 360 days after TCRalphabeta/CD19-depleted stem cell transplant. The receptors stem from a male patient under 10 years old who had a stem cell transplant for acute lymphoblastic leukemia, so the T cells may come from the graft donor. Both conserved end residues are part of each CDR3. A D gene is named only where the DNA matches it firmly. A clone size is listed for some rows: how often the clone was seen (once, few, many), or a class if it is expanded.

>many|NA|TRBJ2-1|TRBV3-2
TGTGCCAGCAGCCAAAACGGGCGGATTTACAATGAGCAGTTCTTC
CASSQNGRIYNEQFF
>many|NA|TRBJ2-1|TRBV29-1
TGCAGCGTTGAAGGAGTAGGTCTACACAATGAGCAGTTCTTC
CSVEGVGLHNEQFF
>few|NA|TRBJ1-4|TRBV3-1
TGTGCCAGCAGCCAAGGCCTGCTACAGATCAATGAAAAACTGTTTTTT
CASSQGLLQINEKLFF
>few|NA|TRBJ2-3|TRBV12-3/TRBV12-4
TGTGCCAGCACTAGGGCAGGGGAAAGGTATTTT
CASTRAGERYF
>NA|NA|TRBJ2-7|TRBV28
TGTGCCAGCAGTTTATACAGCCCCCACGAGCAGTACTTC
CASSLYSPHEQYF
>many|TRBD1|TRBJ2-1|TRBV19
TGTGCCAGTAGGCCCGTGGGACAGGGCTTCAATGAGCAGTTCTTC
CASRPVGQGFNEQFF
>NA|TRBD2|TRBJ2-1|TRBV4-1
TGCGCCAGCAGCTACACTAGCAGGAGCGGGACCAACAATGAGCAGTTCTTC
CASSYTSRSGTNNEQFF
>many|NA|TRBJ2-1|TRBV2
TGTGCCAGCAGCGGCGCAAGAATTTACAATGAGCAGTTCTTC
CASSGARIYNEQFF
>few|NA|TRBJ2-5|TRBV3-1
TGTGCCAGCAGCCAAGCGTGGTTTCGGGAGACCCAGTACTTC
CASSQAWFRETQYF
>many|TRBD2|TRBJ2-1|TRBV7-8
TGTGCCAGCAGCTTAGCTGCGGGAGGGCCGCGGGAGCAGTTCTTC
CASSLAAGGPREQFF
>NA|NA|TRBJ1-5|TRBV21-1
TGTGCCAGCAGCCCTCGACAGGACCGTAGCAATCAGCCCCAGCATTTT
CASSPRQDRSNQPQHF
>NA|TRBD2|TRBJ2-5|TRBV4-2
TGTGCCAGCAGCCAAGAAGGAACTAGCGGGAGGGTGGGAGAGACCCAGTACTTC
CASSQEGTSGRVGETQYF
>few|TRBD2|TRBJ2-3|TRBV4-2
TGTGCCAGCAGCCAAGGCCTCGGACTAGCGGTTCTTAATGGGGAAGATACGCAGTATTTT
CASSQGLGLAVLNGEDTQYF
>NA|TRBD1|TRBJ1-2|TRBV15
TGTGCCACCAGCTTATCAGGGGGGGAAGGCTACACCTTC
CATSLSGGEGYTF
>few|NA|TRBJ2-3|TRBV3-1
TGTGCCAGCAGCCAAGCTAGGCGCCCAGATACGCAGTATTTT
CASSQARRPDTQYF
>few|TRBD2|TRBJ2-3|TRBV7-8
TGTGCCAGCAGCTTATGGCGGGAGGGCCCTCACGGCCCAGATACGCAGTATTTT
CASSLWREGPHGPDTQYF
>few|NA|TRBJ1-1|TRBV29-1
TGCAGCGTTGGCAAATGGGGGAACACTGAAGCTTTCTTT
CSVGKWGNTEAFF
>many|NA|TRBJ2-6|TRBV6-1
TGTGCCAGCAATAATGGGGTCCCCCTCAACGTCCTGACTTTC
CASNNGVPLNVLTF
>NA|NA|TRBJ2-1|TRBV6-1
TGTGCCAGCAGTGAAGCCCGGGACGGCAACAATGAGCAGTTCTTC
CASSEARDGNNEQFF
>few|NA|TRBJ2-1|TRBV4-3
TGCGCCAGCAGCCAAGTGGCCGGGAGCAATGAGCAGTTCTTC
CASSQVAGSNEQFF
>NA|TRBD2|TRBJ2-1|TRBV15
TGTGCCACCAGCAGGGGAACCGGGACTAGCGCGTACAATGAGCAGTTCTTC
CATSRGTGTSAYNEQFF
>NA|TRBD1|TRBJ1-4|TRBV28
TGTGCCAGCAGTTTATCTTACGGGACAGGGGAAAAAATAACTAATGAAAAACTGTTTTTT
CASSLSYGTGEKITNEKLFF
>NA|TRBD2|TRBJ2-2|TRBV11-2
TGTGCCAGCAGCTTAGAGTCGCTAGCGGGAGGGCCCGTCGGGGAGCTGTTTTTT
CASSLESLAGGPVGELFF
>many|NA|TRBJ2-5|TRBV12-3/TRBV12-4
TGTGCCAGCAGTTTACCCAGGGTTCAAGAGACCCAGTACTTC
CASSLPRVQETQYF
>NA|NA|TRBJ2-1|TRBV6-2/TRBV6-3
TGTGCCAGCAGTTACACCCCAGGGCTAGCGAGTAGGCTGGCCTACAATGAGCAGTTCTTC
CASSYTPGLASRLAYNEQFF
>few|TRBD1|TRBJ1-4|TRBV7-2
TGTGCCAGCAGCCAACCGGGACAGTCTAATGAAAAACTGTTTTTT
CASSQPGQSNEKLFF
>NA|NA|TRBJ2-5|TRBV21-1
TGTGCCAGCAGCTCACGGACTAGCCAAGAGACCCAGTACTTC
CASSSRTSQETQYF
>NA|NA|TRBJ1-4|TRBV6-1
TGTGCCAGCAGAGTAAGCGAGCGAGATGAAAAACTGTTTTTT
CASRVSERDEKLFF
>NA|NA|TRBJ2-1|TRBV15
TGTGCCACCAGCGTCCACTACAATGAGCAGTTCTTC
CATSVHYNEQFF
>many|NA|TRBJ1-6|TRBV6-6
TGTGCCAGCAGCCAACAGAATTCACCCCTCCACTTT
CASSQQNSPLHF
>NA|TRBD1|TRBJ1-3|TRBV18
TGTGCCAGCTCACCTTTGGCGTTCAGGGGGCGCGTAAACACCATATATTTT
CASSPLAFRGRVNTIYF
>many|NA|TRBJ2-7|TRBV29-1
TGCAGCGTTGATTCAGGCTACGAGCAGTACTTC
CSVDSGYEQYF
>many|NA|TRBJ2-3|TRBV7-2
TGTGCCAGCAGCTTAGGCGGACTTGGCACAGATACGCAGTATTTT
CASSLGGLGTDTQYF